The subject of this entry is one T cell receptor beta chain. Its matching antigen is unknown. These data originate in a study of CD8 T cells in ankylosing spondylitis. Broader study findings: There were earlier reports of some motif variants in reactive arthritis synovial fluid and blood. It was reported that disease-linked clones were significantly enriched in matched ankylosing spondylitis synovial fluid.

Making the TCR beta libraries involved quantitative 5'-RACE with molecular barcodes. TCRdb recomputed calls from the 5' RACE reads with MiXCR, one row per CDR3 protein. Of 350,000 or so distinct CDR3 sequences listed, roughly 14% are singletons. This receptor was identified in a male donor with ankylosing spondylitis or in good health (not recorded which). Sequenced input: blood, either unsorted or a sorted T cell fraction (not recorded which).

In DNA, the CDR3 is TGTGCCAGCAGGGACAGGGACATTCAGTACTTC. Translating it yields CASRDRDIQYF. The chain employs TRBV12-3 or TRBV12-4 and TRBJ2-4, with 8 bases matching TRBD1. Germline trimming cut 6 bases from V and 8 bases from J; bases unmatched to any gene: 0. This CDR3 is built from 11 residues.